This entry concerns a single TCR beta chain. Using immunoSEQ multiplex PCR, the repertoire was profiled, and TCRdb retains in-frame clones only, with some absent. The sample includes over 800,000 clones, 85% to 95% seen only once; the top ten take less than 25%. The source of the sample is a study of shared clonotypes between healthy human individuals. Positive CCR7 selection of CD45RO-negative cells yielded the naive CD8 cells, and terminally differentiated effector memory CD45RA+ cells were excluded. CDR1 MNHNY and CDR2 SVGAGI come from the germline V gene (reference sequence). This CDR3 is 14 amino acids long. V lost 6 bases and J 5 bases, leaving 14 bases between the germline ends.

This TCR derives from a man aged 25-45 years in good health. The chain carries TRBV6-6 and TRBJ2-1; D might be TRBD1 (6 bases). Sequencing used naive CD8+ T cells sorted from blood. The DNA for the CDR3 is TGTGCCAGCAGAATCAGGGGAAAGGACAATGAGCAGTTCTTC. Its protein is CASRIRGKDNEQFF.